This T cell receptor beta chain emerged from a study of T cells after yellow fever vaccination. Study conclusions and caveats: One caveat is that FACS-sorted repertoires could contain abundant clonotypes contaminating from the bulk population. A secondary response was less intense yet reached its peak sooner, at day 5 versus 15.

TCRdb re-called the 5' RACE reads through MiXCR, storing one row per CDR3 protein. The data hold 600,000 to 750,000 distinct CDR3 sequences, with more than 9% observed a single time. Remarks on this clonotype: The antigen is unknown.

V was trimmed by 2 bases and J by 5 bases, leaving 11 bases between them. Germline V gene lookup returns CDR1 MNHEY and CDR2 SVGAGI. The CDR3 is made up of 14 amino acids. Material: PBMCs, obtained on the day of the yellow fever booster vaccination. The receptor's source is a man aged 25-40 years who received the YFV17D yellow fever vaccine. The chain is built from TRBV6-5 and TRBJ2-3; TRBD2 is a possible D gene (5 bases). The CDR3 DNA follows: TGTGCCAGCAGTTACGATCGCCGGGAAGATACGCAGTATTTT. Protein product: CASSYDRREDTQYF.